Listed below are T cell receptor beta chains from one sample, sequenced in a study of vaccination and CD4 T cells after COVID-19. TCRdb re-called the PCR reads with MiXCR, one entry per CDR3 protein. The sample lists 9,300 or so distinct CDR3 sequences; 55% were seen once. Their specific antigens are unknown. Sequencing was carried out using CD4+ T cells from blood, cultured in vitro. The origin of the receptors is a human donor who had recovered from COVID-19. Each CDR3 is given with its conserved first and last residue. Each record gives: D gene, clone size, V gene, J gene, CDR3 DNA, CDR3 protein. D genes are given only for firm matches. Clone size is given for some rows only: seen once, a few or many times, or a class if the clone is expanded.

>TRBD2|NA|TRBV12-3/TRBV12-4|TRBJ2-7
TGTGCCAGCAGTCCCGGGACTAGCCGACCCTACGAGCAGTACTTC
CASSPGTSRPYEQYF
>NA|NA|TRBV18|TRBJ2-3
TGTGCCAGCTCAGGGTCAAGAGATACGCAGTATTTT
CASSGSRDTQYF
>TRBD1|few|TRBV7-2|TRBJ1-5
TGTGCCAGCAGCTTGCAGGGACAGGGGGGCAATCAGCCCCAGCATTTT
CASSLQGQGGNQPQHF
>TRBD1|NA|TRBV4-3|TRBJ1-2
TGCGCCAGCAGCGATCACGGGACAGGAGCTAAGGGCTACACCTTC
CASSDHGTGAKGYTF
>TRBD1|NA|TRBV10-1|TRBJ2-2
TGCGCCAGCACGACAGGGGCTGGCGGGGAGCTGTTTTTT
CASTTGAGGELFF
>NA|few|TRBV6-1|TRBJ1-5
TGTGCCAGCAGCCGGGACGCCCATAGCAATCAGCCCCAGCATTTT
CASSRDAHSNQPQHF
>NA|NA|TRBV11-3|TRBJ1-2
TGTGCCAGCAGCCGAAATGGCTACACCTTC
CASSRNGYTF
>NA|few|TRBV2|TRBJ2-3
TGTGCCAGCAGTGAAGGGACAGCGTGGAGCACAGATACGCAGTATTTT
CASSEGTAWSTDTQYF
>NA|NA|TRBV4-3|TRBJ2-5
TGCGCCAGCAGCCCTTCGGCCGCCGACGGGGAGACCCAGTACTTC
CASSPSAADGETQYF
>TRBD2|once|TRBV2|TRBJ2-7
TGTGCCAGCAGTCCTCCCAAGAATAGCGGGAGGAACCACGAGCAGTACTTC
CASSPPKNSGRNHEQYF
>NA|once|TRBV5-5|TRBJ1-2
TGTGCCAGCAGCTTGTCGGGGATTTTCGACTATGGCTACACCTTC
CASSLSGIFDYGYTF
>NA|NA|TRBV7-2|TRBJ2-3
TGTGCCAGCAGCTCGAGGTCCCCGTATTTT
CASSSRSPYF
>TRBD2|NA|TRBV18|TRBJ2-1
TGTGCCAGCTCCCCCCGGACTAGCGGTTGGAATGAGCAGTTCTTC
CASSPRTSGWNEQFF
>NA|NA|TRBV20-1|TRBJ1-1
TGCAGTGCGGCACAGGGTGGAACTGAAGCTTTCTTT
CSAAQGGTEAFF
>NA|few|TRBV6-2/TRBV6-3|TRBJ1-2
TGTGCCAGCAGTTACTCTCTGGGACAAACTAACTATGGCTACACCTTC
CASSYSLGQTNYGYTF
>TRBD2|NA|TRBV15|TRBJ2-5
TGTGCCACCAGCAGGACTAGCGGGGGGACCCAGTACTTC
CATSRTSGGTQYF